One and the same sample provided the 30 T cell receptor beta chains below, sequenced in a study of shared clonotypes between healthy human individuals. Repertoires were generated with immunoSEQ multiplex PCR, while TCRdb's copy carries only in-frame clones and drops some. The sample holds millions of clones, approximately 94% seen once. Naive CD8 cells lacked CD45RO and underwent positive selection for CCR7, leaving out terminally differentiated effector memory CD45RA+ cells. Specimen: naive CD8+ T cells sorted from blood. The source of these receptors is a man younger than 35 in good health.

The V call is TRBV10-3, the J call TRBJ1-1; no clear D. There are 14 residues in the CDR3. The V end lost 2 bases, the J end lost 1 base, and 8 bases lay between the germline ends. CDR1 is ENHRY, CDR2 SYGVKD, per germline. CDR3 bases: TGTGCCATCAGTGAGAATCGGGGGAACACTGAAGCTTTCTTT. This gives the protein CAISENRGNTEAFF.

The V call is TRBV11-2, the J call TRBJ1-6, with D possibly being TRBD1 (5 bases). The V and J ends lost 4 bases and 9 bases respectively, with 16 bases between them. Germline V gives CDR1 SGHAT, CDR2 FQNNGV. This CDR3 is built from 15 residues. The CDR3 DNA reads TGTGCCAGCAGCTCTCCCAGCTCAGGGATTTCACCCCTCCACTTT. This gives the protein CASSSPSSGISPLHF.

The J gene is TRBJ1-1, the V gene TRBV6-5; TRBD1 is a possible D gene (6 bases). Trimming removed 2 bases from V and 4 bases from J, with 11 bases in between. The CDR3 extends over 14 amino acids. From germline, CDR1 is MNHEY and CDR2 SVGAGI. This CDR3 reads CASSYGRGGTEAFF. CDR3 coding DNA: TGTGCCAGCAGTTACGGTAGGGGGGGCACTGAAGCTTTCTTT.

The chain has TRBV27 and TRBJ2-1; 15 nucleotides line up with TRBD2. CDR1 is MNHEY, CDR2 SMNVEV, per germline (reference sequence). V was pared by 1 base and J by 6 bases, with 10 bases of the junction left unmatched. This CDR3 is 19 amino acids long. CDR3: CASSLFPGLAGGPGNEQFF. CDR3 bases: TGTGCCAGCAGTTTATTCCCCGGACTAGCGGGAGGGCCGGGCAATGAGCAGTTCTTC.

The J gene is TRBJ2-7, the V gene TRBV5-4, with 8 positions matching TRBD2. The junction had 5 bases not matched to a gene; V was cut back by 2 bases and J by 4 bases. The CDR3 has 14 amino acids. The germline V gene encodes CDR1 SGHNT and CDR2 YYREEE (reference sequence). The CDR3 nucleotides read TGTGCCAGCAGCTTTTTTAGCGGGGAGTACGAGCAGTACTTC. It specifies CASSFFSGEYEQYF. The variable domain in full, with the rest retrieved from reference TRBV5-4 and TRBJ2-7, is ETGVTQSPTHLIKTRGQQVTLRCSSQSGHNTVSWYQQALGQGPQFIFQYYREEENGRGNFPPRFSGLQFPNYSSELNVNALELDDSALYLCASSFFSGEYEQYFGPGTRLTVT.

The chain joins TRBV4-1 to TRBJ2-1, with TRBD1 matching over 10 bases. The trim removed 3 bases at V and 0 bases at J, leaving 8 bases unmatched. CDR1 is MGHRA, CDR2 YSYEKL, per germline. The CDR3 extends over 18 amino acids. CDR3 amino acids: CASSQDRGAPSSYNEQFF. The CDR3 region has the DNA TGCGCCAGCAGCCAGGACAGGGGGGCTCCTAGCTCCTACAATGAGCAGTTCTTC.

CDR3 residues: CASSTSAENEQYF. CDR3 DNA: TGTGCCAGCAGCACCTCGGCCGAAAACGAGCAGTACTTC. The rearrangement links TRBV7-9 to TRBJ2-7; D gene uncertain. Per germline, CDR1 SEHNR and CDR2 FQNEAQ (reference sequence). CDR3 size: 13 residues. V dropped 5 bases and J dropped 5 bases, with 13 bases sitting between them.

The J gene is TRBJ2-1, the V gene TRBV6-5; 8 nucleotides line up with TRBD1. This CDR3 contains 16 residues. V gave up 0 bases and J gave up 8 bases; unmatched junction bases: 9. The germline gives CDR1 MNHEY, CDR2 SVGAGI. This CDR3 is CASSYSQGVKGYEQFF. The CDR3 DNA reads as TGTGCCAGCAGTTACTCACAGGGGGTTAAAGGGTATGAGCAGTTCTTC.

The chain joins TRBV5-8 to TRBJ1-2; 7 bases align to TRBD1. The CDR3 has 14 amino acids. J gave up 0 bases and V 5 bases, and 4 bases lay outside the gene matches. CDR1 is SGHTS and CDR2 is YDEGEE in the germline V gene. CDR3: CASSYGTANYGYTF. The CDR3 region has the DNA TGTGCCAGCAGTTATGGGACAGCTAACTATGGCTACACCTTC.

The chain recombines TRBV27 with TRBJ1-3, with 8 positions matching TRBD1. V gave up 6 bases and J gave up 9 bases; unmatched junction bases: 13. Germline CDR1 is MNHEY and CDR2 is SMNVEV (reference sequence). CDR3 length: 15 amino acids. In DNA, the CDR3 is TGTGCCAGCAGCCAGGGGGCAATAGGACGCGGCACCATATATTTT. As protein: CASSQGAIGRGTIYF.

The chain combines TRBV27 with TRBJ2-1; TRBD1 is a possible D gene (6 bases). Germline CDR1 MNHEY, CDR2 SMNVEV (reference sequence). Deletions cut 2 bases from V and 4 bases from J, with 12 bases between. The CDR3 runs 15 residues. The DNA for the CDR3 is TGTGCCAGCAGTTTAGTGGGGGCCCCATACAATGAGCAGTTCTTC. This encodes CASSLVGAPYNEQFF.

The rearrangement links TRBV6-1 to TRBJ2-7, with D possibly TRBD2 on 6 matching bases. With 7 bases removed from V and 4 bases from J, the gap between germline ends came to 14 bases. Germline CDR1 is MNHNS and CDR2 is SASEGT. CDR3 length: 13 amino acids. The CDR3 DNA follows: TGTGCCAGCAACACCCTGGGGGGATACGAGCAGTACTTC. The encoded protein is CASNTLGGYEQYF.

This chain connects TRBV9 to TRBJ2-7, with TRBD1 identical over 7 bases. In germline, CDR1 is SGDLS, CDR2 YYNGEE. The CDR3 runs 14 residues. J was trimmed by 5 bases and V by 3 bases; bases with no gene match: 8. CDR3 region: CASSDPYTGDEQYF. CDR3 DNA sequence: TGTGCCAGCAGCGACCCCTACACAGGGGACGAGCAGTACTTC. Variable domain in full (rest from reference TRBV9 and TRBJ2-7): DSGVTQTPKHLITATGQRVTLRCSPRSGDLSVYWYQQSLDQGLQFLIQYYNGEERAKGNILERFSAQQFPDLHSELNLSSLELGDSALYFCASSDPYTGDEQYFGPGTRLTVT.

The chain has TRBV27 and TRBJ2-7; D is perhaps TRBD1 or TRBD2 (5 bases each). Per germline, CDR1 MNHEY and CDR2 SMNVEV (reference sequence). CDR3 length: 17 amino acids. V was shortened by 0 bases and J by 2 bases, with 17 bases between the two germline ends. This CDR3 is CASSLSIGDQGTYEQYF. The CDR3 nucleotides are TGTGCCAGCAGTTTATCGATCGGGGACCAGGGAACCTACGAGCAGTACTTC.

As for this clone: Additional DNA sequences in this sample encode the identical CDR3. This sequence joins TRBV7-9 and TRBJ2-5, with TRBD1 matching 7 bases. V trimming: 5 bases; J trimming: 2 bases; junction bases outside the gene matches: 5. The CDR3 has 14 residues. Germline CDR1 SEHNR, CDR2 FQNEAQ (reference sequence). CDR3 nucleotides: TGTGCCAGCAGCCCGGGACAGCTGCAAGAGACCCAGTACTTC. This encodes CASSPGQLQETQYF.

This CDR3 is CASSLVVRKNTEAFF. CDR3 sequence (DNA): TGTGCCAGCAGCTTAGTAGTCCGCAAGAACACTGAAGCTTTCTTT. The chain couples TRBV7-2 to TRBJ1-1; D uncertain. This CDR3 is 15 amino acids long. Germline assignment: CDR1 SGHTA and CDR2 FQGNSA. Trimming pared 1 base from V and 1 base from J, leaving 10 bases between.

This chain joins TRBV7-2 and TRBJ2-7, with a possible D match to TRBD2 (5 bases). The ends were cut back, 3 bases at V and 3 bases at J, with 9 bases in the middle. The CDR3 runs to 13 residues. Germline CDR1 and CDR2: SGHTA and FQGNSA. Here the CDR3 reads CASSFGILYEQYF. The CDR3 DNA sequence: TGTGCCAGCAGCTTCGGGATACTCTACGAGCAGTACTTC.

On this clone: Distinct nucleotide sequences in the sample also encode this CDR3. The V call is TRBV9, the J call TRBJ1-2; the D gene is possibly TRBD1 (5 bases). CDR1 is SGDLS and CDR2 is YYNGEE in the germline V gene. The CDR3 runs 15 residues. Trimming took off 0 bases at V and 2 bases at J, with 11 bases between the two ends. In DNA, the CDR3 is TGTGCCAGCAGCGTAGCAAGCGACAGCAACTATGGCTACACCTTC. Translated: CASSVASDSNYGYTF.

This chain joins TRBV28 and TRBJ2-5; 8 nucleotides line up with TRBD2. The CDR3 extends over 14 amino acids. The V segment lost 8 bases and the J segment 4 bases; nucleotides outside the gene matches: 9. Germline V gives CDR1 MDHEN, CDR2 SYDVKM. The CDR3 bases are TGTGCCAGCGCCTTAGCGGGGTGGCGAGAGACCCAGTACTTC. Amino acids: CASALAGWRETQYF. Looking up the rest from reference TRBV28 and TRBJ2-5 gives the full variable domain: DVKVTQSSRYLVKRTGEKVFLECVQDMDHENMFWYRQDPGLGLRLIYFSYDVKMKEKGDIPEGYSVSREKKERFSLILESASTNQTSMYLCASALAGWRETQYFGPGTRLLVL.

This clone came up once. In DNA form, the CDR3 reads TGTGCCAGCAGCTTAAAGCCGGGGGTTCAAGAGACCCAGTACTTC. This encodes CASSLKPGVQETQYF. V usage is TRBV5-6 and J usage is TRBJ2-5; tentatively, D is TRBD2 (6 bases). Between the trimmed V and J ends, which lost 2 bases and 2 bases, there was a span of 13 bases. Germline V gene data show CDR1 as SGHDT and CDR2 as YYEEEE. The CDR3 totals 15 residues. Full variable domain (outside the CDR3, taken from reference TRBV5-6 and TRBJ2-5): DAGVTQSPTHLIKTRGQQVTLRCSPKSGHDTVSWYQQALGQGPQFIFQYYEEEERQRGNFPDRFSGHQFPNYSSELNVNALLLGDSALYLCASSLKPGVQETQYFGPGTRLLVL.

This chain joins TRBV29-1 and TRBJ2-2, with a weak D call TRBD2 (5 bases). Per the germline V gene, CDR1 is SQVTM and CDR2 is ANQGSEA. The CDR3 is 15 amino acids. Trimming took off 6 bases at V and 2 bases at J, with 16 bases between the two ends. The CDR3 bases are TGCAGCGTGATTTTAGAGAGGGATAACACCGGGGAGCTGTTTTTT. Translation gives CSVILERDNTGELFF.

The rearrangement links TRBV4-3 to TRBJ2-7, with D possibly matching TRBD2 (5 bases). V was trimmed by 0 bases and J by 7 bases, leaving 10 bases between them. Germline assignment: CDR1 LGHNA and CDR2 YSLEER. There are 13 residues in the CDR3. This CDR3 reads CASSQDRTGEQYF. CDR3 in DNA: TGCGCCAGCAGCCAAGATCGGACGGGGGAGCAGTACTTC.

The chain recombines TRBV15 with TRBJ2-1, with 7 bases lining up with TRBD1. Trimming at V came to 3 bases and at J to 8 bases, leaving 10 bases not matched to a gene. CDR3 length: 15 amino acids. Per the germline V gene, CDR1 is LNHNV and CDR2 is YYDKDF (reference sequence). The CDR3 DNA reads TGTGCCACCAGCAGGGACAGGTCCGAGGATGATGAGCAGTTCTTC. The encoded protein is CATSRDRSEDDEQFF.

The J gene is TRBJ2-4, the V gene TRBV27, with D perhaps being TRBD1 or TRBD2 (5 bases each). Germline CDR1 reads MNHEY; CDR2 reads SMNVEV (reference sequence). This CDR3 spans 19 amino acids. V dropped 5 bases and J dropped 0 bases, with 23 bases sitting between them. Written as DNA, the CDR3 is TGTGCCAGCAGTCCAGACATGAATCAGGGAGCTCTAGCCAAAAACATTCAGTACTTC. Protein product: CASSPDMNQGALAKNIQYF.

The J gene is TRBJ2-2, the V gene TRBV10-3; 7 bases fit TRBD1. The germline CDR1 and CDR2 sequences are ENHRY and SYGVKD. The CDR3 extends over 12 amino acids. V lost 9 bases and J lost 6; bases outside the gene matches: 4. Written as DNA, the CDR3 is TGTGCCATTACAGGGGATCCCGGGGAGCTGTTTTTT. Protein product: CAITGDPGELFF.

Note on this clone: The identical CDR3 is also encoded by other nucleotide sequences in the sample. This chain uses TRBV11-3 with TRBJ2-3; D is uncertain. The length of the CDR3 is 13 residues. Germline values: CDR1 SGHNT, CDR2 YENEEA. Deletions cut 5 bases from V and 0 bases from J, with 6 bases between. For the CDR3, the DNA is TGTGCCAGCAGCCCCGACAGCACAGATACGCAGTATTTT. The encoded protein is CASSPDSTDTQYF.

Turning to this clone: The sample holds other DNA sequences that translate to the same CDR3. The chain joins TRBV27 to TRBJ2-1, with 7 nucleotides matching TRBD1. This CDR3 has 14 amino acids. V lost 2 bases, J lost 2 bases, and 0 bases stayed unmatched. CDR1 is MNHEY, CDR2 SMNVEV, per germline (reference sequence). The CDR3 spells CASSLQGAYNEQFF. CDR3 nucleotide sequence: TGTGCCAGCAGTTTACAGGGGGCCTACAATGAGCAGTTCTTC.

Comment on this clone: Given a much more abundant clone one base away, this may be a read error. The rearrangement joins TRBV5-8 to TRBJ1-1; D is unclear. Germline-derived CDR1 and CDR2 are SGHTS and YDEGEE. The CDR3 consists of 12 residues. Trimming stripped 2 bases from V and 3 bases from J, with 5 bases between. Written as DNA, the CDR3 is TGTGCCAGCAGCTTCCGGGACACTGAAGCTTTCTTT. Amino acids: CASSFRDTEAFF.

V usage is TRBV11-2 and J usage is TRBJ2-5; TRBD2 agrees at 9 bases. The CDR3 length is 16 residues. V lost 2 bases to trimming and J lost 5 bases; unmatched junction nucleotides: 9. Germline V gene data show CDR1 as SGHAT and CDR2 as FQNNGV. CDR3 amino acids: CASSLFGAGGVETQYF. DNA of the CDR3: TGTGCCAGCAGCTTATTCGGGGCGGGAGGGGTGGAGACCCAGTACTTC.

The genes are TRBV19 and TRBJ2-7; possible D gene TRBD1, 6 bases. Germline V gene lookup returns CDR1 LNHDA and CDR2 SQIVND (reference sequence). The CDR3 loop spans 13 amino acids. With 2 bases removed from V and 3 bases from J, the gap between germline ends came to 8 bases. DNA of the CDR3: TGTGCCAGTAGTATAAACAGGGACTACGAGCAGTACTTC. The encoded protein is CASSINRDYEQYF.